The clone carrying this T cell receptor (beta chain) was seen just once. In the authors' workflow: Amplification of reference gene primers was used by the study to estimate nucleated cell counts. The table came from immunoSEQ multiplex PCR; TCRdb's copy has only in-frame clones and leaves some out. V, J and clone size were drawn from that table, and D and trimming were deduced from the DNA. This sample has about 68,000 clones, with around three quarters found just once. This record comes from a study of blood T cell repertoires in COVID-19. About the research overall: PBMCs, B-cell-depleted T cells, or T cells provided the cDNA or gDNA that made up the material.

V lost 5 bases and J 4 bases, leaving 14 bases between the germline ends. The CDR3 consists of 14 residues. Germline lookup yields CDR1 SEHNR and CDR2 FQNEAQ (reference sequence). The source material was peripheral blood. The gene calls are TRBV7-9 and TRBJ1-1; D perhaps matches TRBD1 (5 bases). The receptor comes from a human donor in a cohort sampled during active COVID-19. CDR3 region: CASSPSVRATEAFF. In nucleotides, the CDR3 is TGTGCCAGCAGCCCCTCGGTCAGGGCCACTGAAGCTTTCTTT.